This T cell receptor beta chain was sequenced during a study of cytomegalovirus exposure and HLA in healthy donors. The overall study: Later, an analysis reported that the 130 or so validation repertoires had used the same platform as the approximately 670 first-cohort repertoires.

Remarks on this clone: Its specificity is unknown.

This CDR3 is built from 13 residues. From germline, CDR1 is LNHNV and CDR2 YYDKDF (reference sequence). V was shortened by 0 bases and J by 10 bases, with 10 bases between the two germline ends. Findings of the study overall: In a later analysis, first-cohort TCR clusters were found to tend to co-occur in the 130 or so validation repertoires. Confirmation in vitro established that three CMV-associated chains were specific for CMV antigens.

TCRdb's copy holds only in-frame clones and misses some; the assay was immunoSEQ multiplex PCR. The sample includes about 150,000 clones, roughly 90% of them seen just once. The sample was PBMCs. The source is a young man in good health and CMV-seropositive. This chain links TRBV15 with TRBJ1-5; no clear D gene. CDR3 sequence reads: CATSRENGFPQHF. The DNA for the CDR3 is TGTGCCACCAGCAGAGAAAACGGTTTTCCCCAGCATTTT.